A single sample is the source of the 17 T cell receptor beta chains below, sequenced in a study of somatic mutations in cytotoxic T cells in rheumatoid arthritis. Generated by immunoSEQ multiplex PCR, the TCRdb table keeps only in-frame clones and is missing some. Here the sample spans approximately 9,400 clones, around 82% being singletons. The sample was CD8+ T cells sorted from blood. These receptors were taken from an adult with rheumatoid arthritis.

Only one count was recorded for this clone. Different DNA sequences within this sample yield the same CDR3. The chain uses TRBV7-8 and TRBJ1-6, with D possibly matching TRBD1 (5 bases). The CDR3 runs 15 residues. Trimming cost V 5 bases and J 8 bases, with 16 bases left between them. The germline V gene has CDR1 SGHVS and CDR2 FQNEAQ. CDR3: CASSLDSGGDSPLHF. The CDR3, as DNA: TGTGCCAGCAGCCTAGATAGTGGGGGGGATTCACCCCTCCACTTT.

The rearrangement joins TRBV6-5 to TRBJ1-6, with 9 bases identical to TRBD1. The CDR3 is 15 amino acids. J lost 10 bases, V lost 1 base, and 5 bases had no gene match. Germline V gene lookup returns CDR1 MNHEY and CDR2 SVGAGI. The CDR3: CASSYWTGVNSPLHF. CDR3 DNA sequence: TGTGCCAGCAGTTACTGGACAGGGGTGAACTCACCCCTCCACTTT.

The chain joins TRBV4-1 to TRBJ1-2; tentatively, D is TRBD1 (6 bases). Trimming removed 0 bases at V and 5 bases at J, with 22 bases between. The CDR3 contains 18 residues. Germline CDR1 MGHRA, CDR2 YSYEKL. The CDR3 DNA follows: TGCGCCAGCAGCCAAGAAGGGGCAGGGGTGCCCCCGGCTTATGGCTACACCTTC. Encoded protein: CASSQEGAGVPPAYGYTF.

The CDR3 coding sequence is TGTGCCACCAGTCCTCGGACAAACGACTACGAGCAGTACTTC. This translates into CATSPRTNDYEQYF. The gene calls are TRBV15 and TRBJ2-7, with D perhaps matching TRBD1 (5 bases). Germline CDR1 reads LNHNV; CDR2 reads YYDKDF (reference sequence). There are 14 residues in the CDR3. Trimming took off 6 bases at V and 3 bases at J, with 15 bases between the two ends.

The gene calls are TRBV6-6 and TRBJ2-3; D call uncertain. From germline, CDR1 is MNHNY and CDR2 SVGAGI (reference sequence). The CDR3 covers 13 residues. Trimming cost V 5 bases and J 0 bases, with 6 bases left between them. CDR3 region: CASSGSSTDTQYF. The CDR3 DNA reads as TGTGCCAGCAGTGGGTCTAGCACAGATACGCAGTATTTT.

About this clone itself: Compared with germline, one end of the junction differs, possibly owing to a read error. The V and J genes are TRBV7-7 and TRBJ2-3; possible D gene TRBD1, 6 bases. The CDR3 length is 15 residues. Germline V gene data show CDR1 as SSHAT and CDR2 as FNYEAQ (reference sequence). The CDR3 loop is CASSFTGSSTDTQYF. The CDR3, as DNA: TGTGCTAGCAGCTTTACAGGGTCTAGCACAGATACGCAGTATTTT.

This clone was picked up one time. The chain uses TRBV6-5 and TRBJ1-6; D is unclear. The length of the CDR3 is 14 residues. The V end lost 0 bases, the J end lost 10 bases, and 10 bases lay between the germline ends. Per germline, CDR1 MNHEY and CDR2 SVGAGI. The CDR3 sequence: CASSYSRFGSPLHF. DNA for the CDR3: TGTGCCAGCAGTTACTCGAGGTTTGGATCACCCCTCCACTTT.

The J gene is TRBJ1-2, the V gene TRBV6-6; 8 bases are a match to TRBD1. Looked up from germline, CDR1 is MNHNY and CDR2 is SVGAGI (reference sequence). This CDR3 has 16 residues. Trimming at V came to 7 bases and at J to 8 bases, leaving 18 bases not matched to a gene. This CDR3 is CASILTGEKVLWGYTF. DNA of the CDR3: TGTGCCAGCATTCTGACAGGGGAAAAGGTTCTCTGGGGCTACACCTTC.

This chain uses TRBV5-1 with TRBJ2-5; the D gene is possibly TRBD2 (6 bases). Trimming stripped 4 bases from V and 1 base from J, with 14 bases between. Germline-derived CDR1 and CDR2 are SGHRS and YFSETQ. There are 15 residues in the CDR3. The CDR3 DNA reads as TGCGCCAGCAGCCCAGGGACTCTTGCCCAAGAGACCCAGTACTTC. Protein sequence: CASSPGTLAQETQYF.

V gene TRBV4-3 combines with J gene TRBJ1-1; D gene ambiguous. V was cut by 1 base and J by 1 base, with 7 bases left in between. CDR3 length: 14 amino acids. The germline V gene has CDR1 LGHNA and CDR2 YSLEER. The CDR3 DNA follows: TGCGCCAGCAGCCAAGGGGTCCAGAACACTGAAGCTTTCTTT. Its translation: CASSQGVQNTEAFF.

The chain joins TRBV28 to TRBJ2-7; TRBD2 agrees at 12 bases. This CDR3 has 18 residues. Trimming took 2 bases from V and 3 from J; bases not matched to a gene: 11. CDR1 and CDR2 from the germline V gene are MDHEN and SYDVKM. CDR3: CASSLPLLAGGQFYEQYF. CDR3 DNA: TGTGCCAGCAGTTTACCCTTGCTAGCGGGGGGGCAATTCTACGAGCAGTACTTC.

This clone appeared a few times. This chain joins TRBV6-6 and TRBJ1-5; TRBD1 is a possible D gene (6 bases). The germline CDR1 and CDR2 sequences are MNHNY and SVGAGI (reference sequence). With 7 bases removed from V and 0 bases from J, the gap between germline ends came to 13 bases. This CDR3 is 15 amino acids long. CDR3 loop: CASTLTGYSNQPQHF. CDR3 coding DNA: TGTGCCAGCACTCTGACAGGATATAGCAATCAGCCCCAGCATTTT.

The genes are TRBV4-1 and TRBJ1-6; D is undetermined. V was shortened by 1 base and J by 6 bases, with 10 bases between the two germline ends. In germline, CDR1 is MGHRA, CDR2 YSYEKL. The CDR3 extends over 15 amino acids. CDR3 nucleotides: TGCGCCAGCAGCCAAGCGGAGGGCAGTAATTCACCCCTCCACTTT. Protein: CASSQAEGSNSPLHF.

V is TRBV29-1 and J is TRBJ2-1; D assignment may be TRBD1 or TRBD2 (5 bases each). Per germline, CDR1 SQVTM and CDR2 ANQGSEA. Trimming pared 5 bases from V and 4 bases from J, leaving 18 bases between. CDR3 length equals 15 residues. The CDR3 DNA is TGCAGCGTTTCCTCGAGGGGCTCCATTTACAATGAGCAGTTCTTC. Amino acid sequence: CSVSSRGSIYNEQFF.

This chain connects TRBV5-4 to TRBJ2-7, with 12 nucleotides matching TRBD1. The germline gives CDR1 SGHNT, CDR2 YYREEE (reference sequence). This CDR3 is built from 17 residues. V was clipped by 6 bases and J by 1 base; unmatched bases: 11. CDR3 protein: CASTGTGGEGESYEQYF. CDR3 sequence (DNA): TGTGCCAGCACCGGGACAGGGGGCGAGGGGGAGTCCTACGAGCAGTACTTC. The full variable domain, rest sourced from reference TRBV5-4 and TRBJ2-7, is ETGVTQSPTHLIKTRGQQVTLRCSSQSGHNTVSWYQQALGQGPQFIFQYYREEENGRGNFPPRFSGLQFPNYSSELNVNALELDDSALYLCASTGTGGEGESYEQYFGPGTRLTVT.

The CDR3 here is CASSVGQHTEAFF. CDR3 nucleotide sequence: TGTGCCAGCAGCGTAGGACAGCACACTGAAGCTTTCTTT. The chain is built from TRBV9 and TRBJ1-1, with TRBD1 as a possible D gene (5 bases). The length of the CDR3 is 13 residues. Trimming cost V 0 bases and J 3 bases, with 6 bases left between them. CDR1 is SGDLS, CDR2 YYNGEE, per germline.

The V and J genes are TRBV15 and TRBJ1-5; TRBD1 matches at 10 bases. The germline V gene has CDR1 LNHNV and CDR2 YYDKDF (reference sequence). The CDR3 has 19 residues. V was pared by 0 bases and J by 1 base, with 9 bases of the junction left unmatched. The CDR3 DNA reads TGTGCCACCAGCAGAGACCGTCGGACAGGGGGATTGAGCAATCAGCCCCAGCATTTT. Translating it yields CATSRDRRTGGLSNQPQHF.